This T cell receptor (beta chain) stems from a study of shared clonotypes between healthy human individuals. Healthy HIV-negative adults without recent acute infections or vaccinations served as donors. Some clones are missing from TCRdb's copy, which holds only in-frame ones; the method was immunoSEQ multiplex PCR. The repertoire includes around 440,000 clones, around 77% of them detected once, and 12% sits in the top ten. The CDR3 sequence is 15 residues long. V was clipped by 7 bases and J by 2 bases, with 15 bases between them. The V gene's germline CDR1 is MNHNS and CDR2 SASEGT. This chain links TRBV6-1 with TRBJ1-5; no firm D call. Sequencing was carried out using PBMCs. The receptor's source is a woman between 35 and 50 years old in good health. Some clones in this sample may be carry-over from other donors' samples. Written as DNA, the CDR3 is TGTGCCAGCAAACCGCCCGGTGGGGGCAATCAGCCCCAGCATTTT. Protein sequence: CASKPPGGGNQPQHF.